Reported below is one T cell receptor beta chain. This sample stems from a study of T cells in Graves' hyperthyroidism and ophthalmopathy. It was RNA transcripts that yielded the amplified TCR beta CDR3 regions. HTBI primers were the set used in a first-round RT-PCR of the TCR CDR3. MiXCR was run by TCRdb on the multiplex PCR reads, yielding one entry per CDR3 protein. The sample consists of 250,000 to 350,000 distinct CDR3 sequences, approximately 23% of them appearing once. Germline V lookup: CDR1 SGHRS, CDR2 YFSETQ. After removal of 0 bases from V and 4 bases from J, the junction contained 6 bases not matched to a gene. The CDR3 runs to 15 residues. Exclusion criteria comprised uncontrolled infection, other autoimmune disease, pregnancy or lactation. It was approximately 9.7 ml of fresh peripheral blood that supplied the PBMCs.

Sequenced sample: blood. The receptor's source is a man aged 25-45 years with Graves' ophthalmopathy. V usage is TRBV5-1 and J usage is TRBJ2-7, with TRBD2 matching over 8 bases. The CDR3 protein is CASSLETSGFYEQYF. CDR3 sequence (DNA): TGCGCCAGCAGCTTGGAAACTAGCGGCTTTTACGAGCAGTACTTC.